This T cell receptor beta chain was observed in a study of OX40 agonist ivuxolimab in advanced cancers. Study in general: Three dose-escalation patients had partial responses: one with hepatocellular carcinoma and two with cutaneous melanoma.

Clones were read by immunoSEQ multiplex PCR, and TCRdb kept only the in-frame ones, dropping some. The sample contains some 62,000 clones, 80% to 90% of which appear only once. Autoimmune disease history or systemic immunosuppression was exclusionary. About this clone: The target antigen is unknown.

Study-wide points: Expanded peripheral T cells had an undetermined antigen specificity. Expanded clones tended on average to be more numerous among CD8+ T cells than CD4+.

This clonotype originated in an adult with an advanced solid tumor such as melanoma, head and neck, liver or kidney cancer. Sequenced material: CD4+ or CD8+ T cells sorted from blood, taken in a trial of the OX40 agonist ivuxolimab.

DNA of the CDR3: TGTGCCAGCAGCTTAGGTGTTGGCACTGAAGCTTTCTTT. Amino acids: CASSLGVGTEAFF. The V call is TRBV7-3, the J call TRBJ1-1; D unresolved. Germline lookup yields CDR1 SGHTA and CDR2 FQGTGA. Trimming cost V 2 bases and J 4 bases, with 8 bases left between them. The CDR3 runs 13 residues.